One sample yielded the 19 T cell receptor beta chains listed below, sequenced in a study of low-dose radiotherapy and immunotherapy resistance in tumors (dated 2022 in TCRdb). The run used an Illumina HiSeq 2500. Superscript III and a set of TRAV- and TRBV-specific primers were used to synthesize first-strand cDNA, so that both TCRalpha and TCRbeta chains were covered. TCRs were amplified for about 22 PCR cycles with Phusion, using a constant-region primer paired with the adapter attached to the V primers. In-frame beta chains were kept once TCRdb had trimmed the public reads at Q25 with fastp and called clones with MiXCR. Duplicate CDR3 protein sequences are folded into a single record with the most common DNA and genes. This sample comprises about 82,000 distinct CDR3 sequences, 18% of them detected only once. In total, the top ten clones hold 5% to 7% of the sample. This sample's time point label indicates: before trial treatment.

Material: PBMCs, obtained before treatment. All receptors come from a male donor with prostate cancer.

Many counts were recorded for this clonotype. The chain employs TRBV7-2 and TRBJ2-3; the D is unclear. The length of the CDR3 is 14 residues. Trimming removed 2 bases at V and 2 bases at J, with 8 bases between. Per the germline V gene, CDR1 is SGHTA and CDR2 is FQGNSA. CDR3 nucleotide sequence: TGTGCCAGCAGCTTACTAGATATCACAGATACGCAGTATTTT. Protein sequence: CASSLLDITDTQYF.

The rearrangement uses TRBV27 and TRBJ1-5; the D gene is possibly TRBD1 (6 bases). There are 15 residues in the CDR3. Germline CDR1 and CDR2: MNHEY and SMNVEV (reference sequence). Trimming cost V 3 bases and J 7 bases, with 16 bases left between them. CDR3 amino acids: CASSFSGGAGQPQHF. CDR3 bases: TGTGCCAGCAGTTTTTCGGGGGGCGCGGGGCAGCCCCAGCATTTT.

The chain recombines TRBV28 with TRBJ2-5, with D possibly matching TRBD2 (5 bases). Germline-derived CDR1 and CDR2 are MDHEN and SYDVKM. The ends were cut back, 3 bases at V and 5 bases at J, with 16 bases in the middle. CDR3 length equals 15 residues. CDR3 sequence reads: CASSFFSARGETQYF. In nucleotides, the CDR3 is TGTGCCAGCAGTTTTTTTTCCGCAAGAGGGGAGACCCAGTACTTC.

This clonotype was detected ten times or more. The J gene is TRBJ2-5, the V gene TRBV6-2 or TRBV6-3, with D possibly being TRBD1 or TRBD2 (5 bases each). The germline CDR1 and CDR2 sequences are MNHEY and SVGEGT. Between the trimmed V and J ends, which lost 9 bases and 5 bases, there was a span of 16 bases. This CDR3 spans 13 amino acids. CDR3 DNA: TGTGCCAGTAGGGTGGGGGTAATGGAGACCCAGTACTTC. This gives the protein CASRVGVMETQYF.

The J gene is TRBJ2-3, the V gene TRBV24-1, with no clear D. The CDR3 length is 14 residues. Germline V gene data show CDR1 as KGHDR and CDR2 as SFDVKD. Trimming took off 6 bases at V and 1 base at J, with 10 bases between the two ends. The chain's CDR3 is CATSPPGGTDTQYF. The CDR3 DNA is TGTGCCACCAGTCCCCCCGGTGGCACAGATACGCAGTATTTT.

This clonotype was found many times. V is TRBV20-1 and J is TRBJ2-5; TRBD2 matches 10 bases. CDR1 is DFQATT and CDR2 is SNEGSKA in the germline V gene (reference sequence). Trimming at V came to 5 bases and at J to 0 bases, leaving 9 bases not matched to a gene. The CDR3 length is 16 residues. DNA of the CDR3: TGCAGTGCTCCTATGAGCGGGGGGGGGTACCAAGAGACCCAGTACTTC. Residues: CSAPMSGGGYQETQYF.

This clonotype was counted a single time. This sequence is one base from a far larger clone and is likely a read error. The chain links TRBV5-8 to TRBJ1-1, with 9 bases matching TRBD1. Losses at the gene ends were 3 bases for V and 4 bases for J; bases not matched to a gene: 7. This CDR3 contains 15 residues. Per germline, CDR1 SGHTS and CDR2 YDEGEE. The CDR3 bases are TGTGCCAGCAGCTGGCGGACAGGGGACGTCACTGAAGCTTTCTTT. Its translation: CASSWRTGDVTEAFF.

This clonotype was recorded once. A read error is the likely source, as a far larger clone sits one nucleotide away. This rearrangement joins TRBV6-6 to TRBJ2-1; the match to TRBD2 covers 7 bases. CDR1 is MNHNY and CDR2 is SVGAGI in the germline V gene (reference sequence). The CDR3 has 14 residues. The CDR3 DNA is TGTGTCAGCAGGGAGGGACTGCACTACAATGAGCAGTTCTTC. Protein sequence: CVSREGLHYNEQFF.

This clonotype was recorded at least ten times. The V call is TRBV29-1, the J call TRBJ2-3; D not certain. CDR1 is SQVTM and CDR2 is ANQGSEA in the germline V gene. Trimming left V 7 bases short and J 2 bases short, with 10 bases between. This CDR3 is built from 12 residues. This chain's CDR3 is CSASTLTDTQYF. Written as DNA, the CDR3 is TGCAGCGCCTCAACCCTCACAGATACGCAGTATTTT.

There are many counts of this clonotype. The chain couples TRBV19 to TRBJ1-1; 9 bases match TRBD1. Per germline, CDR1 LNHDA and CDR2 SQIVND (reference sequence). J was trimmed by 6 bases and V by 5 bases; bases with no gene match: 7. The CDR3 is made up of 14 amino acids. The CDR3 spells CASSPIRQGAEAFF. In DNA, the CDR3 is TGTGCCAGTAGTCCAATAAGACAGGGGGCTGAAGCTTTCTTT.

This clonotype came up many times. This chain connects TRBV23-1 to TRBJ2-2, with 10 bases lining up with TRBD1. TRBV23-1 is an ORF, with its function uncertain. V dropped 7 bases and J dropped 3; count of bases not matched to a gene: 11. The CDR3 length is 17 residues. As DNA, the CDR3 is TGCGCCAGCATCACCAGCTGGGGACAGGGGTACACCGGGGAGCTGTTTTTT. Its protein product is CASITSWGQGYTGELFF.

This clonotype came up many times. The chain recombines TRBV29-1 with TRBJ2-2, with 10 positions matching TRBD1. Germline assignment: CDR1 SQVTM and CDR2 ANQGSEA. After removal of 7 bases from V and 6 bases from J, the junction contained 11 bases not matched to a gene. The CDR3 loop spans 15 amino acids. The CDR3 loop reads CSASGGQGLAGELFF. The CDR3 DNA reads TGCAGCGCGTCTGGGGGACAGGGGCTCGCCGGGGAGCTGTTTTTT.

As concerns this clonotype: A far bigger clonotype differs at one base, so this is likely a read error. The genes are TRBV13 and TRBJ2-3, with D possibly being TRBD2 (5 bases). The CDR3 spans 15 residues. Germline V gene lookup returns CDR1 PRHDT and CDR2 FYEKMQ (reference sequence). This chain's CDR3 is CASSATAGRTDTQNF. The CDR3 DNA follows: TGTGCCAGCAGCGCGACGGCGGGCCGCACAGATACGCAGAATTTT. The complete variable domain, with remaining parts taken from reference TRBV13 and TRBJ2-3, reads AAGVIQSPRHLIKEKRETATLKCYPIPRHDTVYWYQQGPGQDPQFLISFYEKMQSDKGSIPDRFSAQQFSDYHSELNMSSLELGDSALYFCASSATAGRTDTQNFGPGTRLTVL.

This clonotype has at least ten counts. The junction shows a germline mismatch at one end, possibly a read error. V gene TRBV4-1 combines with J gene TRBJ1-5, with 7 positions matching TRBD1. The germline CDR1 and CDR2 sequences are MGHRA and YSYEKL. This CDR3 has 16 amino acids. The CDR3 region has the DNA TGTGCCAGCAGCCAGCGACAGGGATCTAGCAATCAGCCCCAGCATTTT. Its translation: CASSQRQGSSNQPQHF.

This clonotype has ten or more counts. This chain links TRBV23-1 with TRBJ2-7; tentative D call: TRBD1 (6 bases). TRBV23-1 is sorted into the ORF group, with uncertain function. The CDR3 is made up of 15 amino acids. V was pared by 3 bases and J by 6 bases, with 18 bases between. The CDR3 DNA follows: TGCGCCAGCAGTCAGTCCCGGGACATAGGAGGCGAGCAGTACTTC. This encodes CASSQSRDIGGEQYF.

This clonotype occurred many times. The chain has TRBV5-1 and TRBJ2-7, with TRBD1 identical over 7 bases. The CDR3 has 15 residues. V trimming: 0 bases; J trimming: 2 bases; junction bases outside the gene matches: 5. Germline V CDR1 and CDR2: SGHRS, YFSETQ. The CDR3 spells CASSLGRQGAYEQYF. For the CDR3, the DNA is TGCGCCAGCAGCTTGGGGCGGCAGGGGGCCTACGAGCAGTACTTC. Variable domain in full (rest from reference TRBV5-1 and TRBJ2-7): KAGVTQTPRYLIKTRGQQVTLSCSPISGHRSVSWYQQTPGQGLQFLFEYFSETQRNKGNFPGRFSGRQFSNSRSEMNVSTLELGDSALYLCASSLGRQGAYEQYFGPGTRLTVT.

This clonotype was seen many times. The chain links TRBV24-1 to TRBJ2-1; the match to TRBD1 covers 8 bases. The V and J ends lost 4 bases and 6 bases, in that order; junction bases with no gene match: 10. The CDR3 length is 16 residues. Germline V gene lookup returns CDR1 KGHDR and CDR2 SFDVKD. The DNA for the CDR3 is TGTGCCACCAGTGAGGACAGGGAGTATGCTACCAATGAGCAGTTCTTC. Amino acid sequence: CATSEDREYATNEQFF.

This clonotype was found many times. The V and J genes are TRBV5-6 and TRBJ2-7; D call uncertain. Germline CDR1 is SGHDT and CDR2 is YYEEEE. V lost 4 bases and J lost 6, with 17 bases in between. The CDR3 contains 14 residues. The CDR3 DNA sequence: TGTGCCAGCAGCCTGCCCTTTGGCCGGTCCGAGCAGTACTTC. Translating gives CASSLPFGRSEQYF.

This clonotype was recorded many times. The V call is TRBV5-1, the J call TRBJ2-1, with TRBD2 as a possible D gene (5 bases). Germline V lookup: CDR1 SGHRS, CDR2 YFSETQ. Trimming pared 3 bases from V and 0 bases from J, leaving 16 bases between. The CDR3 is made up of 17 amino acids. As DNA, the CDR3 is TGCGCCAGCAGCTCACCGTCGGGGTTCCCCTCCTACAATGAGCAGTTCTTC. This encodes CASSSPSGFPSYNEQFF.